What follows describes a single T cell receptor (beta chain). Its matching antigen is unknown. This sample is part of a study of cytomegalovirus exposure and HLA in healthy donors. Whole-study results and caveats: HLA alleles showed associations with fewer than 20,000 TCR beta sequences in a later analysis, at a 0.05 false discovery rate. Reportedly, fewer N-insertions than the roughly 600-donor mean appeared in an Asian-associated ancestry cluster in a later analysis.

PCR amplification relied on 60 Vbeta primers (plus 13 Jbeta primers). Using immunoSEQ multiplex PCR, the repertoire was profiled, and TCRdb retains in-frame clones only, with some absent. The sample includes under 120,000 clones. The sample was PBMCs. This receptor was obtained from a man aged 45 to 65 in good health and CMV-seronegative.

CDR3 nucleotide sequence: TGTGCCAGCAGTTGGGGACAGTACTATGGCTACACCTTC. This encodes CASSWGQYYGYTF. The V and J genes are TRBV28 and TRBJ1-2; TRBD1 matches at 7 bases. Germline CDR1 MDHEN, CDR2 SYDVKM. This CDR3 is 13 amino acids long. V trimming: 4 bases; J trimming: 3 bases; junction bases outside the gene matches: 2.